A single count supports the clone carrying this T cell receptor beta chain. This entry is derived from a study of blood T cell repertoires in COVID-19. Study-wide background: Material from acute and convalescent COVID-19 was sourced from the United States, Italy and Spain. PBMCs, B-cell-depleted T cells, or T cells provided the cDNA or gDNA that made up the material.

This CDR3 contains 16 residues. V was shortened by 2 bases and J by 4 bases, with 14 bases between the two germline ends. Per germline, CDR1 WNHNN and CDR2 SYGVQD (reference sequence). Original processing notes: It was from reference gene primer amplification that nucleated cell counts were estimated. TCRdb keeps only in-frame clones here, not all; method: immunoSEQ multiplex PCR. V and J calls and clone size follow that table, whereas D and trimming were derived from the DNA. The data contain roughly 400,000 clones, about 88% of them singletons. The receptor comes from a woman aged 18-30 years who had been exposed to COVID-19. Sequencing input: PBMCs or T cells enriched from blood (not recorded which). The gene calls are TRBV10-1 and TRBJ1-4; D call uncertain. CDR3 nucleotides: TGCGCCAGCAGTGAGGATCGTGCGTCGGTTAATGAAAAACTGTTTTTT. Its translation is CASSEDRASVNEKLFF.